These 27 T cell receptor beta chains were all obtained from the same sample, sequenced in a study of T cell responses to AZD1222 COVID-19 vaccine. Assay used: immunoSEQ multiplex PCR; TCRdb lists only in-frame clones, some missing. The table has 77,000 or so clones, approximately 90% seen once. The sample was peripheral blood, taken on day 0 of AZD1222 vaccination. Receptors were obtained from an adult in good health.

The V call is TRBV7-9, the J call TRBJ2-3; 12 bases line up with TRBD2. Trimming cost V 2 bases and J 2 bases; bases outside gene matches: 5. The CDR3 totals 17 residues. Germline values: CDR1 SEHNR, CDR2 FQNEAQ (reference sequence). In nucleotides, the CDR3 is TGTGCCAGCAGCTTACGTGGACTAGCGGGAACCACAGATACGCAGTATTTT. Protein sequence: CASSLRGLAGTTDTQYF.

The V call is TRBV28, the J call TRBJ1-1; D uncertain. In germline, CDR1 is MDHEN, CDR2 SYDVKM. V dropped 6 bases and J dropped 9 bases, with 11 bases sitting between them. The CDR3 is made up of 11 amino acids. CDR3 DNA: TGTGCCAGCAGGCAGGAACAAAAAGCTTTCTTT. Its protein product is CASRQEQKAFF. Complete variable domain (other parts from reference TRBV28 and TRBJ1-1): DVKVTQSSRYLVKRTGEKVFLECVQDMDHENMFWYRQDPGLGLRLIYFSYDVKMKEKGDIPEGYSVSREKKERFSLILESASTNQTSMYLCASRQEQKAFFGQGTRLTVV.

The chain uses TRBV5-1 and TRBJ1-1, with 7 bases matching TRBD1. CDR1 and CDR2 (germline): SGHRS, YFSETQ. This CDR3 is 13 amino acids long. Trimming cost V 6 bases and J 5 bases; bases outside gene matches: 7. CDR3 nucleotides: TGCGCCAGCACAAGGGACAGAAGGACTGAAGCTTTCTTT. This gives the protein CASTRDRRTEAFF.

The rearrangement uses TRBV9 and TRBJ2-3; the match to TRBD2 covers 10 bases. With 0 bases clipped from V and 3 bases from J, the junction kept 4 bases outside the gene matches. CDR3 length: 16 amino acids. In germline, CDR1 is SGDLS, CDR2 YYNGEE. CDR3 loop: CASSVESGRATDTQYF. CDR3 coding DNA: TGTGCCAGCAGCGTAGAGAGCGGGAGGGCTACAGATACGCAGTATTTT.

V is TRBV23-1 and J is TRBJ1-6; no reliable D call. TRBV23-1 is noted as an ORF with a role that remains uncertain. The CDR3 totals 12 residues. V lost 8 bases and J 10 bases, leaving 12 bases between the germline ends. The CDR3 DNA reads TGCGCCAGCTTCACCATCGGCTCACCCCTCCACTTT. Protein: CASFTIGSPLHF.

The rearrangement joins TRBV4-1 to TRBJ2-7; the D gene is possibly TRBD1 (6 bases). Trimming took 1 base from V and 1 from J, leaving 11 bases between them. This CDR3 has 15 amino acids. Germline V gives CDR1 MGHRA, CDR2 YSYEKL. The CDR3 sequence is CASSQGPQGSYEQYF. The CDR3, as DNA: TGCGCCAGCAGCCAAGGCCCACAGGGTTCCTACGAGCAGTACTTC.

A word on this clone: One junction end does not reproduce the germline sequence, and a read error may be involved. Here the CDR3 reads CPSSEAGSGGVEQYF. The CDR3 coding sequence is TGTCCCAGCAGTGAAGCGGGGAGCGGGGGGGTAGAGCAGTACTTC. The rearrangement links TRBV6-1 to TRBJ2-7, with TRBD2 identical over 10 bases. CDR1 and CDR2 (germline): MNHNS, SASEGT. The CDR3 totals 15 residues.

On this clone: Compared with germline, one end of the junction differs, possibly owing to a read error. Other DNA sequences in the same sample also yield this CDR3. Here the CDR3 reads CATRGEAYEQYF. For the CDR3, the DNA is TGTGCTACCAGAGGGGAGGCCTACGAGCAGTACTTC. The V and J genes are TRBV15 and TRBJ2-7; possible D gene TRBD2, 6 bases. There are 12 residues in the CDR3. Germline-derived CDR1 and CDR2 are LNHNV and YYDKDF (reference sequence).

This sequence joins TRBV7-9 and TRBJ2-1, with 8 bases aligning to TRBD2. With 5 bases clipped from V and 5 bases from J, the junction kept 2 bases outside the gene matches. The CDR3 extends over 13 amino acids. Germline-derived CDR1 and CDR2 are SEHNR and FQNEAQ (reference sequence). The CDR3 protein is CASSPGGDNEQFF. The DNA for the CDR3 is TGTGCCAGCAGCCCGGGAGGGGACAATGAGCAGTTCTTC.

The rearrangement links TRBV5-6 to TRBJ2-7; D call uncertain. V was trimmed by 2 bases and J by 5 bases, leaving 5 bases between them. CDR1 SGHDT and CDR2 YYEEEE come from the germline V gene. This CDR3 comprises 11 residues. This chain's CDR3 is CASSFADEQYF. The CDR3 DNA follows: TGTGCCAGCAGCTTCGCGGACGAGCAGTACTTC.

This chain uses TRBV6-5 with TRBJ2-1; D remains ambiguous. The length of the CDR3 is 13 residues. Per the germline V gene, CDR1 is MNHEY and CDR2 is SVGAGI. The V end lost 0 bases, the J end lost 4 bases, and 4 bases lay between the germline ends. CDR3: CASSYSGYNEQFF. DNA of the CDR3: TGTGCCAGCAGTTACTCGGGGTACAATGAGCAGTTCTTC.

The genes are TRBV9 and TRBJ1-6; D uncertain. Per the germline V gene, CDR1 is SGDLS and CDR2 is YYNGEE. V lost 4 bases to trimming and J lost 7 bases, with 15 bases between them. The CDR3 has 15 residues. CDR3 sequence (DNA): TGTGCCAGCAGCCCGACCGAGGCCCCGAATTCACCCCTCCACTTT. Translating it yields CASSPTEAPNSPLHF.

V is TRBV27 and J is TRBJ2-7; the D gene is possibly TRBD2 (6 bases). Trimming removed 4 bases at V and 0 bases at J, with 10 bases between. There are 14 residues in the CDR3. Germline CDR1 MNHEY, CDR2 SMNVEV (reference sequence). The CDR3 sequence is CASSWGEASYEQYF. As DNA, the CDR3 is TGTGCCAGCAGTTGGGGGGAGGCCTCCTACGAGCAGTACTTC.

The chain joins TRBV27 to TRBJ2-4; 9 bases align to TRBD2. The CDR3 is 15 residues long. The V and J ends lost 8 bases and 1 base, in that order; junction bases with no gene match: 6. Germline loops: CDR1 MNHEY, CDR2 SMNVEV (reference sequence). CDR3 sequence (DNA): TGTGCCAGCCGTAGGACTAGCGAGGCCAAAAACATTCAGTACTTC. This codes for CASRRTSEAKNIQYF.

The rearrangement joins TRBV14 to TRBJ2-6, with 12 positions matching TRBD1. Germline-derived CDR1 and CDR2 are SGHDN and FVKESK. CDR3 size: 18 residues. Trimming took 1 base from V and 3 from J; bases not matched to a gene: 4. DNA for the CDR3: TGTGCCAGCAGCCAAGGGGACAGGGGGCGTCGTGGGGCCAACGTCCTGACTTTC. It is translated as CASSQGDRGRRGANVLTF.

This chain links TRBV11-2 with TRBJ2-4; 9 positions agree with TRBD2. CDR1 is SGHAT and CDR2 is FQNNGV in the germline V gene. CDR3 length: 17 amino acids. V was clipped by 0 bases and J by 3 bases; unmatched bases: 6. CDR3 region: CASSLEGGGAGKNIQYF. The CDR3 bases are TGTGCCAGCAGCTTAGAGGGCGGGGGGGCTGGCAAAAACATTCAGTACTTC. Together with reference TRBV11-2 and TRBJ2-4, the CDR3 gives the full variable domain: EAGVAQSPRYKIIEKRQSVAFWCNPISGHATLYWYQQILGQGPKLLIQFQNNGVVDDSQLPKDRFSAERLKGVDSTLKIQPAKLEDSAVYLCASSLEGGGAGKNIQYFGAGTRLSVL.

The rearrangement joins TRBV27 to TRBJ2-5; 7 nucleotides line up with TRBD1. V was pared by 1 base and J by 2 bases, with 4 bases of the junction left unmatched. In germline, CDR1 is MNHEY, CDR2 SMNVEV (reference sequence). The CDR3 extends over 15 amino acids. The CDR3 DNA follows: TGTGCCAGCAGTTTATACGGACAGGTACAAGAGACCCAGTACTTC. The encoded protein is CASSLYGQVQETQYF.

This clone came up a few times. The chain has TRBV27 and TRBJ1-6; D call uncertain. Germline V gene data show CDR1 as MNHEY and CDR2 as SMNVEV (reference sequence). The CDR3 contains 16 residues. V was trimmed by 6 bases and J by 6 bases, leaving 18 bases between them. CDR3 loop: CASSSLEEGINSPLHF. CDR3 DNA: TGTGCCAGCAGCTCGCTGGAGGAGGGCATTAATTCACCCCTCCACTTT.

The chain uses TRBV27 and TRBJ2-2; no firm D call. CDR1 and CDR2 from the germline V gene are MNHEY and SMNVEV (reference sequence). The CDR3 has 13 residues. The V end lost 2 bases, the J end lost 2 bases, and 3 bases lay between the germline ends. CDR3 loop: CASSLTNTGELFF. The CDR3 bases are TGTGCCAGCAGTTTAACCAACACCGGGGAGCTGTTTTTT.

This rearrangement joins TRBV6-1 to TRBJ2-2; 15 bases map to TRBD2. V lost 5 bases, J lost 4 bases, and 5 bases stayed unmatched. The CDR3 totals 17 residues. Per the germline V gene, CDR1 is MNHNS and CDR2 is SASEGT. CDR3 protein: CASSKGTSGGLTGELFF. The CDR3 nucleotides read TGTGCCAGCAGTAAAGGGACTAGCGGGGGGCTCACCGGGGAGCTGTTTTTT.

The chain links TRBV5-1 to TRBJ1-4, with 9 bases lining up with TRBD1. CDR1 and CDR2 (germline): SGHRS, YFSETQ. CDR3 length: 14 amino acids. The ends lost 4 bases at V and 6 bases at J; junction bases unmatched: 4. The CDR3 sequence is CASSPQGADEKLFF. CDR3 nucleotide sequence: TGCGCCAGCAGCCCACAGGGGGCCGATGAAAAACTGTTTTTT.

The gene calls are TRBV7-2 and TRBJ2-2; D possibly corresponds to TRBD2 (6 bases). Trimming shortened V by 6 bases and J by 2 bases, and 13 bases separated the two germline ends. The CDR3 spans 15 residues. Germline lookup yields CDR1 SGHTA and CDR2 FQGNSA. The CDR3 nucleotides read TGTGCCAGCAGGAAGCGGGCCGAAAACACCGGGGAGCTGTTTTTT. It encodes CASRKRAENTGELFF.

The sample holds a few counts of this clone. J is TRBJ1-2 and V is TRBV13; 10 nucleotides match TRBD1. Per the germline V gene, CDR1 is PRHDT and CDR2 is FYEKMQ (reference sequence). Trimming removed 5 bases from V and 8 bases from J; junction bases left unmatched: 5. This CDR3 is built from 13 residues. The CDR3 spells CASSPGQGVGYTF. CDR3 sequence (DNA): TGTGCCAGCAGCCCCGGACAGGGGGTCGGCTACACCTTC.

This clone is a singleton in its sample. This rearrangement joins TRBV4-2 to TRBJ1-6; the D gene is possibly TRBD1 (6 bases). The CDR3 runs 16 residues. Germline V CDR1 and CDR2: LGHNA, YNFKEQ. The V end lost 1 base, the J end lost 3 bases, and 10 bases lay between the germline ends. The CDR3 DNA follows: TGTGCCAGCAGCCAAGTCAGGGGAGGCTATAATTCACCCCTCCACTTT. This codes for CASSQVRGGYNSPLHF.

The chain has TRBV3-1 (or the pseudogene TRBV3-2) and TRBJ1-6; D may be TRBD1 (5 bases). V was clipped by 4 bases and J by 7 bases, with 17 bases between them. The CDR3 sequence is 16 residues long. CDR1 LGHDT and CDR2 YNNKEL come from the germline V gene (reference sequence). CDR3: CASSLSGPRGNSPLHF. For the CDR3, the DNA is TGTGCCAGCAGCCTTTCGGGACCCCGGGGCAATTCACCCCTCCACTTT.

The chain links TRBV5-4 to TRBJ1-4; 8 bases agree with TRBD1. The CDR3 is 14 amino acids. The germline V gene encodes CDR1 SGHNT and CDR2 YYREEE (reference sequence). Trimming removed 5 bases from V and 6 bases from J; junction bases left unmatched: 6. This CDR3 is CASSLQGGHEKLFF. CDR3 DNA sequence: TGTGCCAGCAGTCTACAGGGGGGGCATGAAAAACTGTTTTTT.

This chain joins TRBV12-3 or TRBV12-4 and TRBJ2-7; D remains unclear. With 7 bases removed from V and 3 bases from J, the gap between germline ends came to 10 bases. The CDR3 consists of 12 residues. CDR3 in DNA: TGTGCCAGCACCGGGCTGGGCTACGAGCAGTACTTC. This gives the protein CASTGLGYEQYF.